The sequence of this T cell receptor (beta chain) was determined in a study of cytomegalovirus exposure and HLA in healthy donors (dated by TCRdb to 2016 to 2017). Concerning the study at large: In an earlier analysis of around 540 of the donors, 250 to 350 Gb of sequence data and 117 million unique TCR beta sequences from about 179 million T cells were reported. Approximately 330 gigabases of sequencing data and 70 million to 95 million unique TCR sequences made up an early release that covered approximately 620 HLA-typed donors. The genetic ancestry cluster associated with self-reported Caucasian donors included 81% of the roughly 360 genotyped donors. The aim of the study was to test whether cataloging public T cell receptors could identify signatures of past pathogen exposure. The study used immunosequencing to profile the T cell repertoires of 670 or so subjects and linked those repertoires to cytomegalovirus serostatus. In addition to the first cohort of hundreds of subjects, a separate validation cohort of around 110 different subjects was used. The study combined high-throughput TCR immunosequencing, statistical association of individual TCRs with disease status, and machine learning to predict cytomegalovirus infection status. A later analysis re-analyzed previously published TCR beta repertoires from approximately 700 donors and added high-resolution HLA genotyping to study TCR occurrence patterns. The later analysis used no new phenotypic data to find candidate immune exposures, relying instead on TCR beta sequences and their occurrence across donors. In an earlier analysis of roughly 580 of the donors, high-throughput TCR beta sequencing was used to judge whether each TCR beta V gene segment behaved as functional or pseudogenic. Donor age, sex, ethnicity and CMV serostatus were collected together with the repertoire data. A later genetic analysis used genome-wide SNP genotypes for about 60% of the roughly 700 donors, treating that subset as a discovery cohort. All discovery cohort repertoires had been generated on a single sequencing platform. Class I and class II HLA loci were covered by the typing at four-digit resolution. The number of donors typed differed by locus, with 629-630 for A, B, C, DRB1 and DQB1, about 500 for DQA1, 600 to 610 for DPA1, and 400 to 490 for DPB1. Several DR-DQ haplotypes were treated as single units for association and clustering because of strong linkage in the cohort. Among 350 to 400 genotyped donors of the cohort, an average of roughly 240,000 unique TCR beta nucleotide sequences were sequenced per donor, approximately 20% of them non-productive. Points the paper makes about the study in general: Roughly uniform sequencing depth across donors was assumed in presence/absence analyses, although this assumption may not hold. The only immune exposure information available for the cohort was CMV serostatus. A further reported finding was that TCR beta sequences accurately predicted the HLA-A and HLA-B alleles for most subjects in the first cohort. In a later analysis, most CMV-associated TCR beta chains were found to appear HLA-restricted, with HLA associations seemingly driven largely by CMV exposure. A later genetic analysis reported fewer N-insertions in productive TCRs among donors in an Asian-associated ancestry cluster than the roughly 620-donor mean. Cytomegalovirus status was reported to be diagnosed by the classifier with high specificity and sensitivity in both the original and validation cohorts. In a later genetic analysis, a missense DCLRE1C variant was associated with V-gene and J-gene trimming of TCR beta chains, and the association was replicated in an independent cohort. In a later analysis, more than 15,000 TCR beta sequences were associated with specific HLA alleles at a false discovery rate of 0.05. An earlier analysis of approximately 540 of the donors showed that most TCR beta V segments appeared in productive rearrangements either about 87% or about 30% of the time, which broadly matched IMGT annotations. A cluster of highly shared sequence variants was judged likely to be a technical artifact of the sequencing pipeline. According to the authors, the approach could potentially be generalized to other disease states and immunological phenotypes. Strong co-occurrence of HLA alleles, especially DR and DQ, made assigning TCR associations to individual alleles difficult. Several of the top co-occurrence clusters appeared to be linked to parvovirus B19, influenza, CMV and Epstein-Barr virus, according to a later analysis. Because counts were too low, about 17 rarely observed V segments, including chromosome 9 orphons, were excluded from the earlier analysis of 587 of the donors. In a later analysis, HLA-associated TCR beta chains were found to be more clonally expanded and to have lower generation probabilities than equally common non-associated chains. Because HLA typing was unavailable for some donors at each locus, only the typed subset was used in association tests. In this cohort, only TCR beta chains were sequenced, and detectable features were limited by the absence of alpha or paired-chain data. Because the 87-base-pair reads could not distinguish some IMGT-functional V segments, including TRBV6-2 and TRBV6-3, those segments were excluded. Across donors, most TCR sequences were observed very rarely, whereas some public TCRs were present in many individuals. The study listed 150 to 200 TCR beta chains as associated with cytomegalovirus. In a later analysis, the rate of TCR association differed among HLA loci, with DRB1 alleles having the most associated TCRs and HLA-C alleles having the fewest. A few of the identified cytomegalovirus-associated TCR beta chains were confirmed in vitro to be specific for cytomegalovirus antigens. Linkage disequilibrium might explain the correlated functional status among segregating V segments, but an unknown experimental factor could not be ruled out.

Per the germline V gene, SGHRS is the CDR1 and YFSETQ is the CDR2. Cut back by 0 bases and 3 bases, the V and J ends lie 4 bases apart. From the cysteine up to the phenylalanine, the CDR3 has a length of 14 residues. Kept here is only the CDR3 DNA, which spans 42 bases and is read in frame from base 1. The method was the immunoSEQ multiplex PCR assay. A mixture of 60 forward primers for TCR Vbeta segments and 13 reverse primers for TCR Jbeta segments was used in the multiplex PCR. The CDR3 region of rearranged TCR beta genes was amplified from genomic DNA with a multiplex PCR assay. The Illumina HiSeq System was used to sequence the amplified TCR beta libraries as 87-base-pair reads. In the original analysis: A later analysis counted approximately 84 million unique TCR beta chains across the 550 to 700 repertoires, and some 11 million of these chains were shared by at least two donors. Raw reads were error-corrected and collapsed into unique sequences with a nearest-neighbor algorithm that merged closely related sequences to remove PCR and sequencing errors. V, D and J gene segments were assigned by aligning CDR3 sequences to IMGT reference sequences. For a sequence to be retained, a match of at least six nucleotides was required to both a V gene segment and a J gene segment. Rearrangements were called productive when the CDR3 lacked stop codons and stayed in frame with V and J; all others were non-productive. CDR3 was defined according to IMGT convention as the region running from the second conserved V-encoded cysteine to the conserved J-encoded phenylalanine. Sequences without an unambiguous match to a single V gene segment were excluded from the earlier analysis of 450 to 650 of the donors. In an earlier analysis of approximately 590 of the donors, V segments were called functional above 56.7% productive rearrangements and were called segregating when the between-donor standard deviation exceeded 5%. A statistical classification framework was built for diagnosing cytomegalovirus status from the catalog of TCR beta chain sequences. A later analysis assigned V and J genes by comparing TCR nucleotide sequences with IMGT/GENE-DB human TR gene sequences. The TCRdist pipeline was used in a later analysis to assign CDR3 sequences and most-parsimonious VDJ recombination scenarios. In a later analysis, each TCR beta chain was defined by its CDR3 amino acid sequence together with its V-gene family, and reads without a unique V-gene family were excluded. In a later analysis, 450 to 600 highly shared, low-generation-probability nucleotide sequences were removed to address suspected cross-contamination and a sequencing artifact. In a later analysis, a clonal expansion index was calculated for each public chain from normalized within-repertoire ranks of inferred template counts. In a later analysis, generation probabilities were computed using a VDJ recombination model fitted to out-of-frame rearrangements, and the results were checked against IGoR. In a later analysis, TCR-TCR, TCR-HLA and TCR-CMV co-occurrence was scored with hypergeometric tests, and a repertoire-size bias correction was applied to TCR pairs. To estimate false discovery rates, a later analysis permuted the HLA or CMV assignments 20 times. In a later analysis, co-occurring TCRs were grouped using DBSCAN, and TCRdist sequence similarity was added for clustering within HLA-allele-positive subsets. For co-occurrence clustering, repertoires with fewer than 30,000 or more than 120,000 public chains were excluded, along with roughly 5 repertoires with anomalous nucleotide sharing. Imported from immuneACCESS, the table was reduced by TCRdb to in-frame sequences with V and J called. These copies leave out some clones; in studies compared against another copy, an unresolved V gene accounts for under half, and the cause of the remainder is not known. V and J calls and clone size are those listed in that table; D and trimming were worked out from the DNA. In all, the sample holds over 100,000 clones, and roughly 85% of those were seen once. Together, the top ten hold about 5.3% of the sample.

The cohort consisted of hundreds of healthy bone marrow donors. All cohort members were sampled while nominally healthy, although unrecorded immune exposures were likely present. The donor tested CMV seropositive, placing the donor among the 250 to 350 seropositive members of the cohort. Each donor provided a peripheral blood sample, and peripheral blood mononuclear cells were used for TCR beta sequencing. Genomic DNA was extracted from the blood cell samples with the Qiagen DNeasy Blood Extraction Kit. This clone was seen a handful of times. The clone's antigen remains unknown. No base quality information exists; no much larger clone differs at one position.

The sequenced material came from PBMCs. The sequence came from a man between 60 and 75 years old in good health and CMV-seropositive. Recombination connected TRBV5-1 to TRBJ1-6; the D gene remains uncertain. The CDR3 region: CASSLDGYNSPLHF. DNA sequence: TGCGCCAGCAGCTTGGACGGCTATAATTCACCCCTCCACTTT. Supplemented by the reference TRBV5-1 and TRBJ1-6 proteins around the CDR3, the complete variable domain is KAGVTQTPRYLIKTRGQQVTLSCSPISGHRSVSWYQQTPGQGLQFLFEYFSETQRNKGNFPGRFSGRQFSNSRSEMNVSTLELGDSALYLCASSLDGYNSPLHFGNGTRLTVT.